This T cell receptor beta chain stems from a study of cytotoxic CD8 clonotypes in ibrutinib-treated CLL. Study-level results: At ibrutinib response, clonality increased, and at progression it declined back toward baseline. Private clonotypes, not public ones, expanded at ibrutinib response.

Germline V gene lookup returns CDR1 SGHTA and CDR2 FQGNSA. Trimming stripped 5 bases from V and 6 bases from J, with 15 bases between. The CDR3 spans 14 residues. Notes on this clone: Antigen specificity is unknown.

Libraries were prepared by immunoSEQ multiplex PCR; TCRdb keeps only in-frame clonotypes and omits some of them. The repertoire holds hundreds of thousands of clones, with about three quarters as singletons. The receptor was derived from a human donor with chronic lymphocytic leukemia. The specimen comprised PBMCs, sampled after 12 months of ibrutinib treatment. The chain recombines TRBV7-2 with TRBJ2-3; a possible D gene is TRBD1 (6 bases). The CDR3 reads CASSTEQGSDTQYF. In DNA, the CDR3 is TGTGCCAGCAGCACGGAACAGGGATCCGATACGCAGTATTTT.